This passage covers 30 T cell receptor beta chains from one sample sequenced in a study of blood T cell repertoires in COVID-19. Libraries were prepared by immunoSEQ multiplex PCR; TCRdb keeps only in-frame clonotypes and omits some of them. The sample includes 250,000 or so clones, approximately 88% of them seen just once. The material sequenced was peripheral blood. These receptors all come from a woman between 25 and 40 years old with COVID-19, enrolled during active disease.

The gene calls are TRBV30 and TRBJ1-3; D is unresolved. Looked up from germline, CDR1 is GTSNPN and CDR2 is SVGIG (reference sequence). The CDR3 covers 14 residues. Trimming took 2 bases from V and 3 from J, leaving 11 bases between them. CDR3 DNA sequence: TGTGCCTGGAGTAGCGGCCCGGGTGGAAACACCATATATTTT. Encoded protein: CAWSSGPGGNTIYF.

The V gene is TRBV27, the J gene TRBJ1-2; D may be TRBD1 (6 bases). Germline V CDR1 and CDR2: MNHEY, SMNVEV (reference sequence). The V gene lost 5 bases and the J gene lost 2 bases, with 12 bases spanning the gap. This CDR3 is built from 14 residues. DNA of the CDR3: TGTGCCAGCAGTAATCGGGACACCAACTATGGCTACACCTTC. Residues: CASSNRDTNYGYTF.

This clone has a single count. The chain joins TRBV27 to TRBJ2-3; TRBD2 matches 13 bases. The CDR3 spans 17 residues. Germline V gives CDR1 MNHEY, CDR2 SMNVEV (reference sequence). V lost 5 bases, J lost 5 bases, and 10 bases stayed unmatched. The CDR3 DNA sequence: TGTGCCAGCAGTCTCCAGAGGACTAGCGGGAGAATAGATACGCAGTATTTT. Its protein is CASSLQRTSGRIDTQYF.

CDR3 nucleotides: TGCAGCGTTGAAGATCTGACTAGCGGCTACAATGAGCAGTTCTTC. Amino acid sequence: CSVEDLTSGYNEQFF. The chain combines TRBV29-1 with TRBJ2-1; 9 nucleotides line up with TRBD2. The J segment lost 3 bases and the V segment lost 0 bases, leaving 3 bases of the junction unmatched. CDR1 and CDR2 from the germline V gene are SQVTM and ANQGSEA. The CDR3 runs to 15 residues.

This chain connects TRBV5-4 to TRBJ2-7, with a possible D match to TRBD1 (6 bases). Germline lookup yields CDR1 SGHNT and CDR2 YYREEE (reference sequence). This CDR3 is built from 14 residues. Trimming removed 6 bases from V and 6 bases from J, with 19 bases in between. CDR3 residues: CASTLQGVMGEQYV. The CDR3 DNA follows: TGTGCCAGCACTCTACAGGGCGTCATGGGCGAGCAGTACGTC.

This clone was seen a single time. The sample has other DNA sequences that encode this CDR3 too. The J gene is TRBJ1-1, the V gene TRBV5-1; a weak D match, TRBD1 (5 bases). CDR3 length equals 16 residues. Germline V gene sequence: CDR1 SGHRS, CDR2 YFSETQ. Trimming took 0 bases from V and 0 from J, leaving 12 bases between them. The CDR3 sequence is CASSLGRGGMNTEAFF. The CDR3 nucleotides read TGCGCCAGCAGCTTGGGGCGGGGCGGGATGAACACTGAAGCTTTCTTT.

This clone appeared a few times. The V gene is TRBV2, the J gene TRBJ2-5, with 7 bases matching TRBD2. CDR3 length equals 15 residues. Per germline, CDR1 SNHLY and CDR2 FYNNEI. V was pared by 7 bases and J by 5 bases, with 13 bases of the junction left unmatched. Here the CDR3 DNA reads TGTGCCAGCACCCCCCCAATGGGGGAGGGGGAGACCCAGTACTTC. Translation: CASTPPMGEGETQYF.

CDR3 region: CASSSGGGNEKLFF. The CDR3 DNA follows: TGTGCCAGCAGCTCGGGAGGAGGGAATGAAAAACTGTTTTTT. This chain links TRBV7-9 with TRBJ1-4; D remains ambiguous. The CDR3 has 14 amino acids. Trimming stripped 4 bases from V and 5 bases from J, with 11 bases between. Germline V gives CDR1 SEHNR, CDR2 FQNEAQ (reference sequence).

This clone was observed many times. The chain combines TRBV12-3 or TRBV12-4 with TRBJ1-3; no clear D. With 6 bases removed from V and 4 bases from J, the gap between germline ends came to 10 bases. This CDR3 has 13 residues. In DNA form, the CDR3 reads TGTGCCAGCAGCGAAAACGGGGGAAACACCATATATTTT. It codes for CASSENGGNTIYF.

This clone was counted between two and nine times. The chain recombines TRBV19 with TRBJ1-5, with 7 bases lining up with TRBD1. V was pared by 6 bases and J by 7 bases, with 9 bases of the junction left unmatched. The germline CDR1 and CDR2 sequences are LNHDA and SQIVND (reference sequence). CDR3 length equals 14 residues. CDR3 region: CASSQGDMGQPQHF. CDR3 coding DNA: TGTGCCAGTAGCCAGGGGGACATGGGGCAGCCCCAGCATTTT.

This chain joins TRBV10-3 and TRBJ2-1, with D possibly being TRBD1 (6 bases). This CDR3 has 14 residues. In germline, CDR1 is ENHRY, CDR2 SYGVKD. Between the trimmed V and J ends, which lost 2 bases and 9 bases, there was a span of 14 bases. CDR3 DNA sequence: TGTGCCATCAGTGAGGGGGGCTTCGATCCTGAGCAGTTCTTC. It yields the protein CAISEGGFDPEQFF.

V usage is TRBV24-1 and J usage is TRBJ2-2; 7 bases align to TRBD2. Germline CDR1 KGHDR, CDR2 SFDVKD. The ends lost 2 bases at V and 3 bases at J; junction bases unmatched: 14. This CDR3 is 19 amino acids long. DNA of the CDR3: TGTGCCACCAGTGATTCTCCCCGGGGCGGGAGAACCGACACCGGGGAGCTGTTTTTT. Its translation is CATSDSPRGGRTDTGELFF.

The V call is TRBV7-2, the J call TRBJ1-1; D remains ambiguous. CDR3 length: 15 amino acids. CDR1 and CDR2 from the germline V gene are SGHTA and FQGNSA. With 5 bases removed from V and 0 bases from J, the gap between germline ends came to 13 bases. CDR3 sequence (DNA): TGTGCCAGCAGCCCCCAAATGGGCATGAACACTGAAGCTTTCTTT. This gives the protein CASSPQMGMNTEAFF.

The rearrangement uses TRBV24-1 and TRBJ2-2; D is uncertain. This CDR3 is built from 13 residues. Trimming took 9 bases from V and 1 from J, leaving 8 bases between them. Germline values: CDR1 KGHDR, CDR2 SFDVKD. The CDR3 loop is CATDNKNTGELFF. The DNA of the CDR3 is TGTGCCACCGATAACAAGAACACCGGGGAGCTGTTTTTT.

The chain uses TRBV14 and TRBJ2-2; TRBD2 agrees at 12 bases. The length of the CDR3 is 21 residues. V gave up 5 bases and J gave up 3 bases; unmatched junction bases: 19. Germline CDR1 and CDR2: SGHDN and FVKESK. The CDR3 coding sequence is TGTGCCAGCAGCGCCCATCTAGCGGGAGGGCCTACAGCGAGGGACACCGGGGAGCTGTTTTTT. Its protein product is CASSAHLAGGPTARDTGELFF.

The chain has TRBV6-2 or TRBV6-3 and TRBJ2-7; 11 nucleotides match TRBD2. Germline V gene data show CDR1 as MNHEY and CDR2 as SVGEGT. Unmatched junction bases numbered 5, after V lost 4 bases and J lost 0 bases. The length of the CDR3 is 16 residues. DNA for the CDR3: TGTGCCAGCAGTTTCCATAGCGGGGGGGTCTCCTACGAGCAGTACTTC. As protein: CASSFHSGGVSYEQYF.

The chain has TRBV11-2 and TRBJ2-2, with 7 bases aligning to TRBD1. V was clipped by 5 bases and J by 5 bases; unmatched bases: 14. The germline gives CDR1 SGHAT, CDR2 FQNNGV. The CDR3 spans 17 residues. CDR3 loop: CASSPKGAQAITGELFF. DNA for the CDR3: TGTGCCAGCAGCCCTAAGGGGGCACAGGCGATTACCGGGGAGCTGTTTTTT.

This chain uses TRBV28 with TRBJ1-2; possibly TRBD1 for D (6 bases). The CDR3 length is 14 residues. CDR1 and CDR2 (germline): MDHEN, SYDVKM. Between the trimmed V and J ends, which lost 6 bases and 4 bases, there was a span of 15 bases. This chain's CDR3 is CASRKQGVVYGYTF. The CDR3 DNA sequence: TGTGCCAGCAGGAAACAGGGTGTGGTCTATGGCTACACCTTC.

The chain recombines TRBV25-1 with TRBJ1-2; a possible D gene is TRBD1 (5 bases). The CDR3 loop spans 12 amino acids. Trimming removed 4 bases at V and 4 bases at J, with 7 bases between. Germline V gene data show CDR1 as MGHDK and CDR2 as SYGVNS. CDR3 coding DNA: TGTGCCAGCAGTGGGACAACCTATGGCTACACCTTC. The encoded protein is CASSGTTYGYTF.

The chain employs TRBV5-6 and TRBJ2-7; TRBD2 agrees at 11 bases. Losses at the gene ends were 6 bases for V and 0 bases for J; bases not matched to a gene: 11. CDR1 and CDR2 from the germline V gene are SGHDT and YYEEEE. The CDR3 sequence is 17 residues long. CDR3 in amino acids: CASNPRGLADHSYEQYV. The CDR3 coding sequence is TGTGCCAGCAACCCCCGGGGACTAGCGGATCACTCCTACGAGCAGTACGTC.

The chain has TRBV4-1 and TRBJ2-7; 11 bases match TRBD1. The germline gives CDR1 MGHRA, CDR2 YSYEKL. V dropped 0 bases and J dropped 9; count of bases not matched to a gene: 10. The length of the CDR3 is 16 residues. The CDR3 loop reads CASSQDGRTGGRGQYF. The CDR3 DNA is TGCGCCAGCAGCCAAGATGGAAGGACAGGGGGCAGGGGGCAGTACTTC.

The chain combines TRBV29-1 with TRBJ2-6; 10 bases fit TRBD2. Trimming removed 5 bases from V and 0 bases from J; junction bases left unmatched: 10. This CDR3 has 18 residues. Germline-derived CDR1 and CDR2 are SQVTM and ANQGSEA. CDR3 loop: CSVSEREGLLSGANVLTF. The CDR3 DNA follows: TGCAGCGTTTCTGAGCGGGAGGGCCTCCTCTCTGGGGCCAACGTCCTGACTTTC.

This clone was recorded once. This sequence joins TRBV7-2 and TRBJ1-2; D not certain. CDR1 is SGHTA, CDR2 FQGNSA, per germline. The CDR3 loop spans 14 amino acids. V shed 5 bases and J shed 5 bases, with 15 bases lying between them. Here the CDR3 reads CASSAEESSYGYTF. In nucleotides, the CDR3 is TGTGCCAGCAGCGCCGAGGAGAGTTCTTATGGCTACACCTTC.

The CDR3 loop is CASSLQGDGEQFF. CDR3 nucleotides: TGTGCCAGCAGCTTGCAAGGGGATGGTGAGCAGTTCTTC. The chain carries TRBV5-4 and TRBJ2-1; TRBD1 is a possible D gene (5 bases). The CDR3 loop spans 13 amino acids. Trimming pared 1 base from V and 9 bases from J, leaving 11 bases between. CDR1 and CDR2 (germline): SGHNT, YYREEE (reference sequence).

V usage is TRBV28 and J usage is TRBJ1-6; TRBD1 is a possible D gene (5 bases). CDR1 is MDHEN, CDR2 SYDVKM, per germline. The CDR3 totals 15 residues. Trimming pared 8 bases from V and 0 bases from J, leaving 11 bases between. The CDR3 region is CASLLGGSYNSPLHF. DNA for the CDR3: TGTGCCAGCTTGCTGGGGGGCTCCTATAATTCACCCCTCCACTTT.

V and J are TRBV3-1 (or the pseudogene TRBV3-2) and TRBJ1-1; D not certain. This CDR3 region has 13 residues. Germline V gene sequence: CDR1 LGHDT, CDR2 YNNKEL (reference sequence). V was pared by 5 bases and J by 4 bases, with 11 bases between. In nucleotides, the CDR3 is TGTGCCAGCAGCGTTCGCGGGGTCACTGAAGCTTTCTTT. As protein: CASSVRGVTEAFF.

The gene calls are TRBV3-1 (or the pseudogene TRBV3-2) and TRBJ2-2, with 8 bases that match TRBD1. V dropped 2 bases and J dropped 5; count of bases not matched to a gene: 10. Germline V gene data show CDR1 as LGHDT and CDR2 as YNNKEL (reference sequence). The CDR3 sequence is 17 residues long. The CDR3 protein is CASSQWRTGKETGELFF. In DNA form, the CDR3 reads TGTGCCAGCAGCCAATGGCGGACAGGGAAGGAAACCGGGGAGCTGTTTTTT.

Only one count was recorded for this clone. This chain joins TRBV2 and TRBJ2-1; 7 nucleotides match TRBD2. Germline loops: CDR1 SNHLY, CDR2 FYNNEI. The CDR3 spans 16 residues. V was clipped by 7 bases and J by 7 bases; unmatched bases: 16. The CDR3 reads CASTATSLGYRNEQFF. The CDR3 nucleotides are TGTGCCAGCACCGCGACTAGCTTAGGGTATCGGAATGAGCAGTTCTTC. Drawing the rest from reference TRBV2 and TRBJ2-1, the complete variable domain is EPEVTQTPSHQVTQMGQEVILRCVPISNHLYFYWYRQILGQKVEFLVSFYNNEISEKSEIFDDQFSVERPDGSNFTLKIRSTKLEDSAMYFCASTATSLGYRNEQFFGPGTRLTVL.

J is TRBJ2-7 and V is TRBV21-1; the tabulated D call, TRBD1, remains unverified against the DNA. TRBV21-1 is a pseudogene locus. The CDR3 consists of 16 residues. CDR3 DNA: TGTGCCAGCAGCACACCTCCAGGGCTCGGGACACACGAGCAGTACGTC. It encodes CASSTPPGLGTHEQYV.

The V and J genes are TRBV6-5 and TRBJ1-3; D call uncertain. CDR1 MNHEY and CDR2 SVGAGI come from the germline V gene. V lost 2 bases, J lost 0 bases, and 11 bases lay in between. The CDR3 is 16 residues long. CDR3 in amino acids: CASSYSRDTSGNTIYF. Written as DNA, the CDR3 is TGTGCCAGCAGTTACAGTAGAGACACCTCTGGAAACACCATATATTTT.